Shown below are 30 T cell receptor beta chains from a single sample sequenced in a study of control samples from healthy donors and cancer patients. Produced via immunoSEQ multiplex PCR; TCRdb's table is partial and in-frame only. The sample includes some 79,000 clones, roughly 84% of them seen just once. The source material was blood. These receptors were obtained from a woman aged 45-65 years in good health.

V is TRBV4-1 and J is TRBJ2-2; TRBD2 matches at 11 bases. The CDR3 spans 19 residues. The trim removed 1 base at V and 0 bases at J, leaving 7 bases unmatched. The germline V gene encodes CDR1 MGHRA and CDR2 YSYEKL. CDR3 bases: TGCGCCAGCAGCCAAGGGAGGGGACTAGCGGACGCGAACACCGGGGAGCTGTTTTTT. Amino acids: CASSQGRGLADANTGELFF.

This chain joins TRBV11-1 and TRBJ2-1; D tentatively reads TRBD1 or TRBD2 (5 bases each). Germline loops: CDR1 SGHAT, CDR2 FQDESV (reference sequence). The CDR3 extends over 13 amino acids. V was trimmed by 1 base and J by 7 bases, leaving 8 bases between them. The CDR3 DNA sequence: TGTGCCAGCAGCTTAGGGGGGTCAAATGAGCAGTTCTTC. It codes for CASSLGGSNEQFF.

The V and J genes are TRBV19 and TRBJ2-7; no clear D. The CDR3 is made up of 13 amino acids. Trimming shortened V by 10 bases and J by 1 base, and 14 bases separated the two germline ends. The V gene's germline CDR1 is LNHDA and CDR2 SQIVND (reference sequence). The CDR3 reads CATSRGASYEQYF. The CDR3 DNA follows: TGTGCCACTTCCCGAGGAGCATCCTACGAGCAGTACTTC.

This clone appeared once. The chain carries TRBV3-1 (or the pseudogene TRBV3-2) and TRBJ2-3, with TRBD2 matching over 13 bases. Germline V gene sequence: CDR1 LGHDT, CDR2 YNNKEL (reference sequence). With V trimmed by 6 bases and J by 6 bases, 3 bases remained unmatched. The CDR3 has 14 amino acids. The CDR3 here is CASRLTSGRDTQYF. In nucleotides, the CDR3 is TGTGCCAGCAGGTTGACTAGCGGGAGGGATACGCAGTATTTT.

CDR3 protein: CASSPDSYGAREQYF. The CDR3 DNA reads as TGTGCCAGCAGTCCCGACTCCTATGGAGCTCGCGAGCAGTACTTC. The chain employs TRBV5-5 and TRBJ2-7; D gene uncertain. V lost 5 bases and J lost 6, with 21 bases in between. This CDR3 has 15 amino acids. Germline CDR1 and CDR2: SGHKS and YYEKEE (reference sequence).

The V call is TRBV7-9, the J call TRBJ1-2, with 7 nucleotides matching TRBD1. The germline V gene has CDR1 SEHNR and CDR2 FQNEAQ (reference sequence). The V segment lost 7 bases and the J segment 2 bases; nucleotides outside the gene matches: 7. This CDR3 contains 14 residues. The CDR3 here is CASIQQGLNYGYTF. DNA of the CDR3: TGTGCCAGCATCCAACAGGGGTTGAACTATGGCTACACCTTC. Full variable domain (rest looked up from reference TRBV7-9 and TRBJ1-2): DTGVSQNPRHKITKRGQNVTFRCDPISEHNRLYWYRQTLGQGPEFLTYFQNEAQLEKSRLLSDRFSAERPKGSFSTLEIQRTEQGDSAMYLCASIQQGLNYGYTFGSGTRLTVV.

In DNA form, the CDR3 reads TGTGCCAGCAGCGTAAGGGACAGCACCGGGGAGCTGTTTTTT. Residues: CASSVRDSTGELFF. The rearrangement links TRBV9 to TRBJ2-2, with 7 bases identical to TRBD1. Germline-derived CDR1 and CDR2 are SGDLS and YYNGEE. This CDR3 has 14 amino acids. Losses at the gene ends were 1 base for V and 4 bases for J; bases not matched to a gene: 1.

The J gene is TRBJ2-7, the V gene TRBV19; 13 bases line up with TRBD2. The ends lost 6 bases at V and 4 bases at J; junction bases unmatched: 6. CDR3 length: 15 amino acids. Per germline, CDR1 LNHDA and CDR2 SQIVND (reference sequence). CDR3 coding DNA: TGTGCCAGTAGGCGTAGACTAGCGGGAGGATACGAGCAGTACTTC. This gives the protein CASRRRLAGGYEQYF.

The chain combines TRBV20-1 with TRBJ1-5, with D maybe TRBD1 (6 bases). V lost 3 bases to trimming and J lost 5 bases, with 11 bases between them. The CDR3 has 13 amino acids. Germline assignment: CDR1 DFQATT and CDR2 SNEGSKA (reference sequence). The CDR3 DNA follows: TGCAGTGCTAGTGGGGGGCGGGATCAGCCCCAGCATTTT. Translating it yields CSASGGRDQPQHF.

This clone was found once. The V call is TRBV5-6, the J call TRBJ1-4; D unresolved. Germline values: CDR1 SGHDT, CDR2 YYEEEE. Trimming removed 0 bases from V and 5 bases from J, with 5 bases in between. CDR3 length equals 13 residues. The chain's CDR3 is CASSLAVNEKLFF. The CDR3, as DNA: TGTGCCAGCAGCTTGGCAGTCAATGAAAAACTGTTTTTT.

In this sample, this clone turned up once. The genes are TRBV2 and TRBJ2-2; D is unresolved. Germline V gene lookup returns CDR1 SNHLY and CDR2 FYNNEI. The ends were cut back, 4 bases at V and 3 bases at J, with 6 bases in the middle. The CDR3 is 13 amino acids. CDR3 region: CASSGGYTGELFF. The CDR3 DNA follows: TGTGCCAGCAGTGGTGGATACACCGGGGAGCTGTTTTTT.

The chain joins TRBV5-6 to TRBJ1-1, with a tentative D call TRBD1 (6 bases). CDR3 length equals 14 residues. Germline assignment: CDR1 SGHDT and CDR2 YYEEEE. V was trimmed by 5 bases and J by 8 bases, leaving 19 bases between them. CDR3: CASSSRPAGGEAFF. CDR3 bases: TGTGCCAGCAGTTCTAGACCGGCTGGGGGCGAAGCTTTCTTT.

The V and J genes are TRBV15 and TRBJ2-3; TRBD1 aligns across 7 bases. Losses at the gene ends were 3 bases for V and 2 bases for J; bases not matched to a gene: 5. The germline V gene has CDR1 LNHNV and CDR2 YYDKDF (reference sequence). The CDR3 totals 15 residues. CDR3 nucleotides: TGTGCCACCAGCAGTAGACAGGGATCCACAGATACGCAGTATTTT. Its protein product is CATSSRQGSTDTQYF.

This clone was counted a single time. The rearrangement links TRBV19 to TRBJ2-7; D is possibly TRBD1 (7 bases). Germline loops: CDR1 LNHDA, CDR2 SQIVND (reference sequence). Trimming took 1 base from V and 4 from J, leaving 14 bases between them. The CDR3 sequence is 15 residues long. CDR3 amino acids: CASSIAAGQQYEQYF. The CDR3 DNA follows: TGTGCCAGTAGTATAGCCGCGGGACAGCAATACGAGCAGTACTTC.

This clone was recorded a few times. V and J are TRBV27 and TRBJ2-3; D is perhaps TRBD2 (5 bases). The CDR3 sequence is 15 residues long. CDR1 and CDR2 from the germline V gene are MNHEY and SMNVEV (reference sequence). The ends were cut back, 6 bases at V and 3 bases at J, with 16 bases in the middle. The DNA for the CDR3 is TGTGCCAGCAGCACATCCGGGATGGGGACAGATACGCAGTATTTT. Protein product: CASSTSGMGTDTQYF.

This CDR3 is CASSSVSRTDTQYF. CDR3 sequence (DNA): TGTGCCAGTAGTAGTGTCAGCCGCACAGATACGCAGTATTTT. This chain links TRBV19 with TRBJ2-3; D call uncertain. The length of the CDR3 is 14 residues. In germline, CDR1 is LNHDA, CDR2 SQIVND (reference sequence). Trimming took 4 bases from V and 1 from J, leaving 9 bases between them.

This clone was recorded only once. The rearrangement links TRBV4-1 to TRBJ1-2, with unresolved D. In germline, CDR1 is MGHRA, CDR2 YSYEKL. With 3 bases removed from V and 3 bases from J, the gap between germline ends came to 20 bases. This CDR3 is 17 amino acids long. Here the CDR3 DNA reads TGCGCCAGCAGCCAGGAGGACCAGACCCCATCCTACTATGGCTACACCTTC. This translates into CASSQEDQTPSYYGYTF.

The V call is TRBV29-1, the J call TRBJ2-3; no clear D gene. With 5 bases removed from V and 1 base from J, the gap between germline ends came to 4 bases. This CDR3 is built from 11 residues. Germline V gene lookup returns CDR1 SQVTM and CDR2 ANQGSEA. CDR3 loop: CSVLGTDTQYF. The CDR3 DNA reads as TGCAGCGTTCTCGGCACAGATACGCAGTATTTT.

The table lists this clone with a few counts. This CDR3 reads CASSLTSNQPQHF. The DNA of the CDR3 is TGTGCCAGCAGTTTAACCAGTAATCAGCCCCAGCATTTT. The gene calls are TRBV12-3 or TRBV12-4 and TRBJ1-5, with no clear D. The CDR3 length is 13 residues. The V end was cut by 2 bases, the J end by 4 bases, with 6 bases between.

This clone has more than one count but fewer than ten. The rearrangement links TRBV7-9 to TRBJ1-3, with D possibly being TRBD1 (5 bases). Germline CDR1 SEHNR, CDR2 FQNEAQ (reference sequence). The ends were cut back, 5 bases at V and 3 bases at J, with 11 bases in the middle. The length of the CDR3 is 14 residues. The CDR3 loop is CASSPRTLGNTIYF. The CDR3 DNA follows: TGTGCCAGCAGCCCGAGGACACTTGGAAACACCATATATTTT.

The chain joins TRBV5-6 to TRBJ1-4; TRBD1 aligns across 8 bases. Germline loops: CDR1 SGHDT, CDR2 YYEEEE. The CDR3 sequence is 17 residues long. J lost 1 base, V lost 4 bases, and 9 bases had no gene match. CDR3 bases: TGTGCCAGCAGCCCGACAGGGGCGGGCGAAACTAATGAAAAACTGTTTTTT. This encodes CASSPTGAGETNEKLFF.

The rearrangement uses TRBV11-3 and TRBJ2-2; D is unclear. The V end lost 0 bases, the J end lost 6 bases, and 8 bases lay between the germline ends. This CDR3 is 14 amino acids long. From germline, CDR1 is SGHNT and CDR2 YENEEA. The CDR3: CASSLDQGPGELFF. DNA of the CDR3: TGTGCCAGCAGCTTAGATCAAGGACCCGGGGAGCTGTTTTTT.

Written as DNA, the CDR3 is TGCGCCAGCAGTGAGTCGACTCTCTGGAGCGAGCAGTACTTC. This gives the protein CASSESTLWSEQYF. The rearrangement joins TRBV10-2 to TRBJ2-7; D is unclear. The V end was cut by 0 bases, the J end by 6 bases, with 12 bases between. Per germline, CDR1 WSHSY and CDR2 SAAADI. This CDR3 contains 14 residues.

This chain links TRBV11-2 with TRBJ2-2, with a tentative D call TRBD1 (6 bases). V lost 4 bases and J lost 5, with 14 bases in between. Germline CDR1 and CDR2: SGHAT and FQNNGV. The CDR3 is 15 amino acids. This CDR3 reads CASSSGQGRTGELFF. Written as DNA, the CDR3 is TGTGCCAGCAGCTCTGGTCAGGGGAGAACCGGGGAGCTGTTTTTT.

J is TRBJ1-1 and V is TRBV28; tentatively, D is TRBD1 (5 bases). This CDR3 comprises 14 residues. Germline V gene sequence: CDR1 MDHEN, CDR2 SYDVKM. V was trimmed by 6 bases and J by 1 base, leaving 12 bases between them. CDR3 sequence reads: CASRERQRNTEAFF. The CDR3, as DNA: TGTGCCAGCAGGGAGAGACAGAGGAACACTGAAGCTTTCTTT.

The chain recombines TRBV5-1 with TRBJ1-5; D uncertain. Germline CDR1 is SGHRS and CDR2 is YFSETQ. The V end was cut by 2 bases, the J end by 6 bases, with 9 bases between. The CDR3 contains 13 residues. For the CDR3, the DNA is TGCGCCAGCAGCTTAACGGGCGGTCAGCCCCAGCATTTT. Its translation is CASSLTGGQPQHF.

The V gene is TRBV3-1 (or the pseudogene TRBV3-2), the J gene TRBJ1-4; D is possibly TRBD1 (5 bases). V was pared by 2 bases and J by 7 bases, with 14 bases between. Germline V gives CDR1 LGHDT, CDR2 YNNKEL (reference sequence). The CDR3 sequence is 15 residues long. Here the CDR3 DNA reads TGTGCCAGCAGCCAATCACAGGCGGGGGGTGAAAAACTGTTTTTT. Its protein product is CASSQSQAGGEKLFF.

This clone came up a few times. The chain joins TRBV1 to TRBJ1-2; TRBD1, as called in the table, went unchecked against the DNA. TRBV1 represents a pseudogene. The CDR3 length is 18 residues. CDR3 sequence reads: CTSSHPSEQSRINYGYTF. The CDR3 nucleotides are TGCACCAGCAGCCATCCATCGGAACAGTCCCGGATAAACTATGGCTACACCTTC.

The CDR3 bases are TGTGCCACCACTCAGGAGGGGCTTCGGGAAAAACTGTTTTTT. The encoded protein is CATTQEGLREKLFF. The chain links TRBV15 to TRBJ1-4, with D possibly being TRBD1 (5 bases). V lost 7 bases and J 8 bases, leaving 17 bases between the germline ends. The CDR3 is 14 amino acids. Germline CDR1 is LNHNV and CDR2 is YYDKDF (reference sequence).

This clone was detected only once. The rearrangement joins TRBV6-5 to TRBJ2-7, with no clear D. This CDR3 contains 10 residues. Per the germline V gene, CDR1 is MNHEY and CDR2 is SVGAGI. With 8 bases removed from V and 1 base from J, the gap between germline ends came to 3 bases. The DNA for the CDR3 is TGTGCCAGCGGGTCCTACGAGCAGTACTTC. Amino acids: CASGSYEQYF.